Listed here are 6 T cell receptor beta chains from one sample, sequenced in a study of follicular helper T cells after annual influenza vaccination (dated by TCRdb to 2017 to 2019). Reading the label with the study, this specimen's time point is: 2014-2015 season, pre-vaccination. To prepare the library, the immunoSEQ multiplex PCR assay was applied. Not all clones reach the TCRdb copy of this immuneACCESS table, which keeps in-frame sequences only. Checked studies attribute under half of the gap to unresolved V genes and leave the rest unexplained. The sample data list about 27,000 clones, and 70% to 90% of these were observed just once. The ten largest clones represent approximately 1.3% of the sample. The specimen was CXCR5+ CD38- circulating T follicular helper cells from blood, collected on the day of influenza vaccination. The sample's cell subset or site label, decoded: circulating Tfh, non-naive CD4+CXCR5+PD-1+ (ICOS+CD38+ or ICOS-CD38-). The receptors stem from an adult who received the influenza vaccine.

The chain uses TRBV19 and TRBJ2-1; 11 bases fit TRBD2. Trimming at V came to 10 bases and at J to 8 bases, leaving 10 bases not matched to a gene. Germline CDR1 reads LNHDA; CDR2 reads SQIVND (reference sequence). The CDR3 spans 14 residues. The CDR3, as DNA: TGTGCCACTGTGGCTAGCGGGGGGACGGATGAGCAGTTCTTC. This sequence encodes CATVASGGTDEQFF.

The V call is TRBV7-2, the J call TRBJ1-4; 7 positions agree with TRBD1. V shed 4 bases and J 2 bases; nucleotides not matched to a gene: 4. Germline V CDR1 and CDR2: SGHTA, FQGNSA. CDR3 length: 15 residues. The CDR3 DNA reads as TGTGCCAGCAGCTATATGACAGGGACTAATGAAAAACTGTTTTTT. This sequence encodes CASSYMTGTNEKLFF.

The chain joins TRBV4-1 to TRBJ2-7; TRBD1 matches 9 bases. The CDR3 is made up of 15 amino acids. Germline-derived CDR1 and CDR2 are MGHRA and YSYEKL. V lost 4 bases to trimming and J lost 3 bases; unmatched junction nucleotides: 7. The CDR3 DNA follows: TGCGCCAGCAGCCCCTTACAGGGGGCGCTCTACGAGCAGTACTTC. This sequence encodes CASSPLQGALYEQYF.

The CDR3 reads CASSRTGAAGQPQHF. The CDR3 region has the DNA TGTGCCAGTAGTCGGACAGGGGCCGCGGGTCAGCCCCAGCATTTT. The gene calls are TRBV19 and TRBJ1-5, with 9 nucleotides matching TRBD1. The ends lost 5 bases at V and 6 bases at J; junction bases unmatched: 8. The CDR3 sequence is 15 residues long. The germline V gene has CDR1 LNHDA and CDR2 SQIVND (reference sequence).

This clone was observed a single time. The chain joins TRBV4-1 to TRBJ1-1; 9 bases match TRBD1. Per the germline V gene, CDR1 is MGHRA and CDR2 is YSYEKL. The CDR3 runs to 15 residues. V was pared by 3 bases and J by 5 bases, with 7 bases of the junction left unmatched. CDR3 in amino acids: CASSHLGQGGTEAFF. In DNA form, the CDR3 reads TGCGCCAGCAGCCACCTGGGACAGGGAGGAACTGAAGCTTTCTTT.

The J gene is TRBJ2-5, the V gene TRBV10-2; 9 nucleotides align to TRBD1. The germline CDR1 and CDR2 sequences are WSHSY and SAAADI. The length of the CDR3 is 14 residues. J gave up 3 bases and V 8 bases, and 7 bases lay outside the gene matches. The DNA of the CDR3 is TGCGCCAGCGATACGACAGGGGGAGAAGAGACCCAGTACTTC. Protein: CASDTTGGEETQYF.